These 17 T cell receptor beta chains came from one sample sequenced in a study of human T cells and chemical hapten exposure. The study's library attached unique molecular identifiers to single cDNA molecules. Using its own MiXCR run on the reads, TCRdb lists one record per CDR3 protein. The sample lists more than 750 distinct CDR3 sequences, approximately 82% occurring once. Researchers extracted total RNA from unfractionated whole blood. The sample consisted of whole blood. The source is a human donor with alopecia, or a healthy volunteer (not recorded which). Some clones in this sample may be carry-over from other donors' samples. This table probably holds off-target reads from a library built for another chain.

The chain is built from TRBV20-1 and TRBJ2-3; 7 bases map to TRBD2. V shed 0 bases, J shed 2 bases, and the junction held 8 bases outside the gene matches. This CDR3 is built from 16 residues. Germline loops: CDR1 DFQATT, CDR2 SNEGSKA (reference sequence). In DNA, the CDR3 is TGCAGTGCTAGAGACCAGGCGGGGGTGTCCACAGATACGCAGTATTTT. This gives the protein CSARDQAGVSTDTQYF.

CDR3 sequence (DNA): TGTGCCATCAGAGCTCTACAGGGCCGCTCTGGAAACACCATATATTTT. Translation gives CAIRALQGRSGNTIYF. The rearrangement links TRBV10-3 to TRBJ1-3, with D possibly matching TRBD1 (6 bases). V was trimmed by 6 bases and J by 0 bases, leaving 15 bases between them. The CDR3 is made up of 16 amino acids. CDR1 is ENHRY, CDR2 SYGVKD, per germline.

This sequence joins TRBV6-2 or TRBV6-3 and TRBJ2-3; either TRBD1 or TRBD2 may supply D (5 bases each). The CDR3 covers 15 residues. Trimming shortened V by 3 bases and J by 1 base, and 11 bases separated the two germline ends. The germline gives CDR1 MNHEY, CDR2 SVGEGT. CDR3 loop: CASSYGGTRTDTQYF. Here the CDR3 DNA reads TGTGCCAGCAGTTATGGGGGAACTCGCACAGATACGCAGTATTTT.

This chain joins TRBV11-2 and TRBJ2-1; the D is unclear. Per the germline V gene, CDR1 is SGHAT and CDR2 is FQNNGV. Trimming took 1 base from V and 9 from J, leaving 1 base between them. This CDR3 is 10 amino acids long. The CDR3 loop is CASSLGEQFF. As DNA, the CDR3 is TGTGCCAGCAGCTTAGGTGAGCAGTTCTTC.

The V gene is TRBV7-2, the J gene TRBJ2-1; 7 nucleotides line up with TRBD2. The J segment lost 4 bases and the V segment lost 0 bases, leaving 3 bases of the junction unmatched. The length of the CDR3 is 15 residues. Germline CDR1 reads SGHTA; CDR2 reads FQGNSA. CDR3 amino acids: CASSLAASGYNEQFF. The CDR3 DNA reads as TGTGCCAGCAGCTTAGCGGCTAGCGGATACAATGAGCAGTTCTTC.

This chain links TRBV6-2 or TRBV6-3 with TRBJ2-3; tentatively, D is TRBD2 (6 bases). Trimming took off 7 bases at V and 6 bases at J, with 23 bases between the two ends. The germline gives CDR1 MNHEY, CDR2 SVGEGT. CDR3 length: 16 residues. The CDR3 sequence is CASTRDSTGDVDTQYF. Here the CDR3 DNA reads TGTGCCAGCACGCGGGATTCAACGGGGGACGTGGATACGCAGTATTTT.

This sequence joins TRBV11-2 and TRBJ2-2, with D unresolved. This CDR3 is built from 10 residues. The V gene's germline CDR1 is SGHAT and CDR2 FQNNGV. Trimming left V 9 bases short and J 5 bases short, with 4 bases between. DNA of the CDR3: TGTGCCAGTAGGACCGGGGAGCTGTTTTTT. Translation: CASRTGELFF.

This sequence joins TRBV12-3 or TRBV12-4 and TRBJ1-5; the D gene is possibly TRBD1 (5 bases). The germline V and J ends were trimmed by 6 bases and 5 bases, with 8 bases remaining between them. This CDR3 spans 12 amino acids. DNA for the CDR3: TGTGCCAGCAGACAGGATCATCAGCCCCAGCATTTT. It translates to CASRQDHQPQHF.

This clonotype has more than one count but fewer than ten. CDR3: CASTSGSSGGADTQYF. For the CDR3, the DNA is TGTGCCAGCACCTCTGGTAGTAGCGGGGGGGCGGATACGCAGTATTTT. This rearrangement joins TRBV7-9 to TRBJ2-3; TRBD2 aligns across 11 bases. J was trimmed by 6 bases and V by 7 bases; bases with no gene match: 12. The germline gives CDR1 SEHNR, CDR2 FQNEAQ (reference sequence). CDR3 length equals 16 residues.

V is TRBV5-4 and J is TRBJ2-5; D not resolved. The CDR3 is made up of 13 amino acids. Between the trimmed V and J ends, which lost 0 bases and 4 bases, there was a span of 7 bases. Germline-derived CDR1 and CDR2 are SGHNT and YYREEE (reference sequence). CDR3 in DNA: TGTGCCAGCAGCTTGGTTGGGCGAGAGACCCAGTACTTC. Translated: CASSLVGRETQYF.

This clonotype was seen more than once but under ten times. This chain uses TRBV10-3 with TRBJ1-4; a possible D gene is TRBD1 (6 bases). Trimming removed 7 bases from V and 8 bases from J, with 11 bases in between. The CDR3 spans 12 residues. Germline values: CDR1 ENHRY, CDR2 SYGVKD. CDR3 amino acids: CAINRDREKLFF. In nucleotides, the CDR3 is TGTGCCATCAACAGGGATAGAGAAAAACTGTTTTTT.

V usage is TRBV4-1 and J usage is TRBJ2-3; D not resolved. From germline, CDR1 is MGHRA and CDR2 YSYEKL. The length of the CDR3 is 13 residues. The ends were cut back, 7 bases at V and 3 bases at J, with 11 bases in the middle. CDR3 nucleotide sequence: TGCGCCAGCAAGTCCCTTAGAACAGATACGCAGTATTTT. Translation gives CASKSLRTDTQYF.

The CDR3 DNA reads as TGTGCCAGCAGTCGAGCCGGGACTACATACTACGAGCAGTACTTC. Translating gives CASSRAGTTYYEQYF. The chain has TRBV6-2 or TRBV6-3 and TRBJ2-7; TRBD2 matches at 7 bases. The CDR3 is 15 residues long. J gave up 3 bases and V 5 bases, and 10 bases lay outside the gene matches. Germline lookup yields CDR1 MNHEY and CDR2 SVGEGT.

The chain carries TRBV11-1 and TRBJ1-1, with TRBD1 matching 7 bases. This CDR3 has 18 amino acids. CDR1 is SGHAT and CDR2 is FQDESV in the germline V gene (reference sequence). The V and J ends lost 3 bases and 3 bases, in that order; junction bases with no gene match: 16. The CDR3 region is CASSLFEKTGVLDTEAFF. The CDR3 region has the DNA TGTGCCAGCAGCTTGTTTGAGAAAACAGGGGTGTTGGACACTGAAGCTTTCTTT.

The rearrangement uses TRBV12-3 or TRBV12-4 and TRBJ2-2; 8 bases line up with TRBD1. V shed 5 bases and J 2 bases; nucleotides not matched to a gene: 4. The CDR3 length is 15 residues. The CDR3 region has the DNA TGTGCCAGCAGTCGAGCAGGGGGCAACACCGGGGAGCTGTTTTTT. This translates into CASSRAGGNTGELFF.

The chain carries TRBV27 and TRBJ1-2; D unresolved. Germline-derived CDR1 and CDR2 are MNHEY and SMNVEV (reference sequence). The CDR3 spans 12 residues. Trimming took 6 bases from V and 5 from J, leaving 10 bases between them. In DNA form, the CDR3 reads TGTGCCAGCAGGTCAGATGCGTATGGCTACACCTTC. Amino acids: CASRSDAYGYTF.

The genes are TRBV27 and TRBJ2-1, with 10 bases matching TRBD2. This CDR3 is built from 15 residues. Germline CDR1 MNHEY, CDR2 SMNVEV (reference sequence). The junction had 5 bases not matched to a gene; V was cut back by 0 bases and J by 9 bases. CDR3 protein: CASSLSSGGDIEQFF. The CDR3 bases are TGTGCCAGCAGTTTATCCAGCGGGGGGGATATTGAGCAGTTCTTC.